The 29 T cell receptor beta chains below were found in one sample sequenced in a study of blood T cell repertoires in COVID-19. TCRdb's copy holds only in-frame clones and misses some; the assay was immunoSEQ multiplex PCR. The repertoire holds fewer than 350,000 clones, almost 90% seen once, with 1% in the top ten. The material sequenced was PBMCs or T cells enriched from blood (not recorded which). These receptors were taken from a woman aged 25 to 39 who had been exposed to COVID-19.

This chain links TRBV30 with TRBJ2-7; tentatively, D is TRBD2 (6 bases). Trimming took 5 bases from V and 3 from J, leaving 8 bases between them. This CDR3 spans 11 amino acids. CDR1 is GTSNPN and CDR2 is SVGIG in the germline V gene (reference sequence). CDR3 amino acids: CAWSTSYEQYF. Written as DNA, the CDR3 is TGTGCCTGGTCGACTAGCTACGAGCAGTACTTC.

V usage is TRBV6-2 or TRBV6-3 and J usage is TRBJ2-7, with 7 bases lining up with TRBD2. Germline values: CDR1 MNHEY, CDR2 SVGEGT. The CDR3 length is 15 residues. J gave up 3 bases and V 2 bases, and 7 bases lay outside the gene matches. In nucleotides, the CDR3 is TGTGCCAGCAGTTACGGACTAGTCGTGGTCTACGAGCAGTACTTC. Translation gives CASSYGLVVVYEQYF.

The V call is TRBV19, the J call TRBJ1-2; D may be TRBD1 (6 bases). The CDR3 totals 13 residues. The germline V gene has CDR1 LNHDA and CDR2 SQIVND (reference sequence). Trimming shortened V by 5 bases and J by 4 bases, and 11 bases separated the two germline ends. The CDR3 DNA sequence: TGTGCCAGTAGTTTACAGGGACCCTATGGCTACACCTTC. This encodes CASSLQGPYGYTF.

The V gene is TRBV7-9, the J gene TRBJ1-2, with TRBD1 identical over 7 bases. Germline V gene lookup returns CDR1 SEHNR and CDR2 FQNEAQ (reference sequence). The junction had 12 bases not matched to a gene; V was cut back by 5 bases and J by 3 bases. The CDR3 runs to 16 residues. The CDR3 reads CASSPSTGVGDYGYTF. The CDR3 DNA is TGTGCCAGCAGCCCGTCCACAGGGGTTGGCGACTATGGCTACACCTTC.

The genes are TRBV5-1 and TRBJ2-3; 11 positions agree with TRBD2. Germline trimming cut 1 base from V and 5 bases from J; bases unmatched to any gene: 12. The CDR3 length is 18 residues. Germline CDR1 is SGHRS and CDR2 is YFSETQ. The CDR3 DNA follows: TGCGCCAGCAGCTTGCCCTCACTTGTAGCGGGAGGGCAAGATACGCAGTATTTT. It specifies CASSLPSLVAGGQDTQYF.

J is TRBJ2-5 and V is TRBV5-4; 12 bases align to TRBD2. The germline gives CDR1 SGHNT, CDR2 YYREEE (reference sequence). The CDR3 has 15 residues. V was clipped by 0 bases and J by 7 bases; unmatched bases: 4. CDR3 amino acids: CASSLGLAGEGTQYF. DNA of the CDR3: TGTGCCAGCAGCTTGGGACTAGCGGGAGAGGGGACCCAGTACTTC.

The CDR3 sequence: CASSTNPGNYGYTF. Written as DNA, the CDR3 is TGTGCCAGCAGCACCAATCCCGGGAACTATGGCTACACCTTC. V is TRBV7-2 and J is TRBJ1-2, with no clear D. Trimming took off 5 bases at V and 2 bases at J, with 12 bases between the two ends. The CDR3 loop spans 14 amino acids. Germline assignment: CDR1 SGHTA and CDR2 FQGNSA.

The chain joins TRBV30 to TRBJ1-2, with D maybe TRBD1 (5 bases). The CDR3 length is 12 residues. V shed 0 bases and J shed 7 bases, with 9 bases lying between them. The germline V gene encodes CDR1 GTSNPN and CDR2 SVGIG (reference sequence). In DNA form, the CDR3 reads TGTGCCTGGAGTGTGCAAGGGGCTGGCTACACCTTC. The encoded protein is CAWSVQGAGYTF.

The rearrangement uses TRBV19 and TRBJ1-4; 7 bases align to TRBD1. Germline V gene data show CDR1 as LNHDA and CDR2 as SQIVND (reference sequence). V trimming: 8 bases; J trimming: 7 bases; junction bases outside the gene matches: 13. This CDR3 region has 15 residues. CDR3 sequence: CASGTETFGSEKLFF. CDR3 sequence (DNA): TGTGCCAGTGGGACAGAAACTTTTGGAAGTGAAAAACTGTTTTTT.

V and J are TRBV6-5 and TRBJ2-7, with TRBD2 matching 12 bases. J lost 6 bases, V lost 11 bases, and 11 bases had no gene match. The CDR3 consists of 14 residues. Germline CDR1 and CDR2: MNHEY and SVGAGI. CDR3 protein: CASLRLAGAPEQYF. The DNA for the CDR3 is TGTGCCTCCCTAAGACTAGCGGGAGCCCCCGAGCAGTACTTC.

The chain uses TRBV6-5 and TRBJ2-7; tentative D call: TRBD1 (5 bases). The CDR3 is 15 residues long. Germline CDR1 MNHEY, CDR2 SVGAGI. V lost 0 bases and J 0 bases, leaving 9 bases between the germline ends. The CDR3 loop is CASSYSRTSSYEQYF. CDR3 coding DNA: TGTGCCAGCAGTTACTCCCGGACAAGCTCCTACGAGCAGTACTTC.

This chain joins TRBV28 and TRBJ2-2; tentatively, D is TRBD1 (5 bases). With 8 bases removed from V and 0 bases from J, the gap between germline ends came to 13 bases. This CDR3 region has 15 residues. Germline CDR1 and CDR2: MDHEN and SYDVKM. CDR3: CASSSGAANTGELFF. The CDR3 DNA is TGTGCCAGCTCCTCTGGGGCAGCGAACACCGGGGAGCTGTTTTTT.

The chain has TRBV6-5 and TRBJ1-6; D perhaps matches TRBD1 (5 bases). V lost 10 bases and J lost 2, with 12 bases in between. The CDR3 totals 14 residues. The V gene's germline CDR1 is MNHEY and CDR2 SVGAGI. The CDR3 here is CATRDSPYNSPLHF. CDR3 bases: TGTGCCACCCGAGACAGTCCCTATAATTCACCCCTCCACTTT.

The chain carries TRBV28 and TRBJ2-7, with D perhaps TRBD2 (7 bases). This CDR3 spans 14 amino acids. Deletions cut 10 bases from V and 0 bases from J, with 16 bases between. Germline V CDR1 and CDR2: MDHEN, SYDVKM. The CDR3 reads CAIKSGGASYEQYF. In DNA, the CDR3 is TGTGCCATCAAAAGTGGGGGGGCCTCCTACGAGCAGTACTTC. Full variable domain (outside the CDR3, taken from reference TRBV28 and TRBJ2-7): DVKVTQSSRYLVKRTGEKVFLECVQDMDHENMFWYRQDPGLGLRLIYFSYDVKMKEKGDIPEGYSVSREKKERFSLILESASTNQTSMYLCAIKSGGASYEQYFGPGTRLTVT.

V and J are TRBV11-3 and TRBJ2-7; 9 nucleotides match TRBD2. The V segment lost 5 bases and the J segment 7 bases; nucleotides outside the gene matches: 9. Per the germline V gene, CDR1 is SGHNT and CDR2 is YENEEA. The CDR3 is 14 amino acids. CDR3 DNA sequence: TGTGCCAGCAGCCTAATAGCGGGAGCAAGGGAGCAGTACTTC. Its protein product is CASSLIAGAREQYF.

The gene calls are TRBV6-1 and TRBJ1-1; D might be TRBD1 (6 bases). The germline V gene has CDR1 MNHNS and CDR2 SASEGT. Trimming pared 2 bases from V and 0 bases from J, leaving 13 bases between. The CDR3 runs to 16 residues. Here the CDR3 reads CASSEKQGRMNTEAFF. The CDR3 bases are TGTGCCAGCAGTGAAAAGCAGGGGCGCATGAACACTGAAGCTTTCTTT.

The rearrangement links TRBV10-3 to TRBJ1-5; D is perhaps TRBD1 (6 bases). V was pared by 3 bases and J by 0 bases, with 12 bases between. Germline CDR1 reads ENHRY; CDR2 reads SYGVKD. The CDR3 length is 16 residues. CDR3 region: CAISDVTGHSNQPQHF. DNA for the CDR3: TGTGCCATCAGTGATGTCACAGGGCATAGCAATCAGCCCCAGCATTTT.

On this clone: A read error may produce the germline difference seen at one junction end. The chain combines TRBV11-3 with TRBJ2-7; TRBD1 matches at 8 bases. The V gene's germline CDR1 is SGHNT and CDR2 YENEEA. The CDR3 covers 13 residues. The CDR3 sequence is CASSARTGKRTNF. The DNA of the CDR3 is TGTGCCAGCAGCGCCCGGACAGGGAAAAGAACAAACTTC.

The V call is TRBV7-2, the J call TRBJ2-1, with a possible D match to TRBD2 (5 bases). This CDR3 is built from 15 residues. Looked up from germline, CDR1 is SGHTA and CDR2 is FQGNSA. V lost 4 bases and J 2 bases, leaving 12 bases between the germline ends. CDR3: CASSSSGGTYNEQFF. Written as DNA, the CDR3 is TGTGCCAGCAGCTCCAGCGGCGGAACCTACAATGAGCAGTTCTTC.

The chain employs TRBV7-6 and TRBJ2-3, with 7 bases identical to TRBD2. This CDR3 is 16 amino acids long. The V gene's germline CDR1 is SGHVS and CDR2 FNYEAQ. The junction had 5 bases not matched to a gene; V was cut back by 2 bases and J by 0 bases. The CDR3 DNA reads as TGTGCCAGCAGCTTATATGGTAGCGGGAGCACAGATACGCAGTATTTT. Translated: CASSLYGSGSTDTQYF.

This clone occurred once. V usage is TRBV2 and J usage is TRBJ2-4, with 7 bases lining up with TRBD2. The V gene's germline CDR1 is SNHLY and CDR2 FYNNEI. V lost 6 bases to trimming and J lost 3 bases; unmatched junction nucleotides: 11. The length of the CDR3 is 16 residues. The CDR3 sequence: CASSQGLDRVKNIQYF. DNA of the CDR3: TGTGCCAGCAGCCAAGGACTAGATAGGGTCAAAAACATTCAGTACTTC.

The genes are TRBV20-1 and TRBJ1-6, with 8 bases that match TRBD1. V lost 3 bases and J lost 10; bases outside the gene matches: 11. The CDR3 has 15 residues. Germline V gives CDR1 DFQATT, CDR2 SNEGSKA (reference sequence). CDR3: CSASPGGQGNSPLHF. CDR3 bases: TGCAGTGCTAGTCCGGGAGGACAGGGAAACTCACCCCTCCACTTT.

The chain couples TRBV28 to TRBJ2-1; 7 bases map to TRBD2. CDR1 and CDR2 (germline): MDHEN, SYDVKM. V lost 5 bases to trimming and J lost 9 bases; unmatched junction nucleotides: 10. CDR3 length equals 14 residues. The CDR3 sequence is CASSRPPGGFEQFF. The CDR3 DNA reads as TGTGCCAGCAGTCGCCCCCCGGGAGGCTTTGAGCAGTTCTTC.

This clone was counted between two and nine times. The rearrangement links TRBV27 to TRBJ2-5; 11 bases line up with TRBD2. The CDR3 length is 17 residues. J gave up 3 bases and V 2 bases, and 8 bases lay outside the gene matches. CDR1 and CDR2 from the germline V gene are MNHEY and SMNVEV (reference sequence). This CDR3 is CASSLVLAGGEKETQYF. The CDR3 region has the DNA TGTGCCAGCAGTTTAGTCCTAGCGGGAGGTGAAAAAGAGACCCAGTACTTC.

A few counts support this clone. The rearrangement links TRBV28 to TRBJ2-3; TRBD2 agrees at 7 bases. Germline loops: CDR1 MDHEN, CDR2 SYDVKM. The CDR3 runs 14 residues. The ends lost 3 bases at V and 7 bases at J; junction bases unmatched: 7. The CDR3 region has the DNA TGTGCCAGCAGTTTGACGCTAGCGGCGCATACGCAGTATTTT. Protein sequence: CASSLTLAAHTQYF.

This chain uses TRBV7-9 with TRBJ1-5, with D perhaps TRBD1 (6 bases). The CDR3 is made up of 15 amino acids. V lost 1 base and J 1 base, leaving 8 bases between the germline ends. Germline V lookup: CDR1 SEHNR, CDR2 FQNEAQ (reference sequence). The CDR3 bases are TGTGCCAGCAGCTTAGGGACAGCAAGCAATCAGCCCCAGCATTTT. It yields the protein CASSLGTASNQPQHF.

V gene TRBV5-1 combines with J gene TRBJ1-2; 10 nucleotides align to TRBD1. Trimming cost V 1 base and J 2 bases; bases outside gene matches: 5. The germline gives CDR1 SGHRS, CDR2 YFSETQ. The CDR3 is made up of 16 amino acids. CDR3 DNA sequence: TGCGCCAGCAGCTTGATAGGGACAGGGGTAAACTATGGCTACACCTTC. Residues: CASSLIGTGVNYGYTF.

V usage is TRBV19 and J usage is TRBJ1-1; TRBD1 matches 12 bases. This CDR3 contains 15 residues. Germline-derived CDR1 and CDR2 are LNHDA and SQIVND (reference sequence). The J segment lost 4 bases and the V segment lost 5 bases, leaving 5 bases of the junction unmatched. CDR3 coding DNA: TGTGCCAGTAGTGTAATGGGACAGGGGGCCACTGAAGCTTTCTTT. Residues: CASSVMGQGATEAFF.

The CDR3 loop is CASSFVDGQGPLDNEQFF. As DNA, the CDR3 is TGTGCCAGCAGTTTCGTCGACGGACAGGGCCCATTGGACAATGAGCAGTTCTTC. V usage is TRBV27 and J usage is TRBJ2-1; 8 bases are a match to TRBD1. The V gene end was trimmed by 3 bases and the J gene end by 5 bases; junction bases not matched to a gene: 15. This CDR3 comprises 18 residues. The germline gives CDR1 MNHEY, CDR2 SMNVEV (reference sequence).